The sequence of this T cell receptor beta chain was determined in a study of patients and donors after allogeneic stem cell transplantation. From the RT-PCR reads, TCRdb called clonotypes with MiXCR, one entry per CDR3 protein. There are some 960,000 distinct CDR3 sequences in the sample; more than 15% occur only once, and about 6% lies in the top ten. This clonotype was observed a handful of times. Germline V gives CDR1 SGHRS, CDR2 YFSETQ. This CDR3 spans 15 amino acids. Between the trimmed V and J ends, which lost 5 bases and 2 bases, there was a span of 15 bases. Input material: blood, either unsorted or a sorted T cell fraction (not recorded which). The genes are TRBV5-1 and TRBJ2-3, with D tentatively TRBD1 or TRBD2 (5 bases each). The clonotype originates from a human donor who was either an allogeneic HSCT recipient or a stem cell or donor lymphocyte infusion donor (not recorded which). It is not recorded whose cells these are; they may come from a transplant donor. The CDR3 reads CASRRVRGVTDTQYF. The CDR3 DNA sequence: TGCGCCAGCAGAAGGGTGAGGGGTGTCACAGATACGCAGTATTTT.